This entry lists 24 T cell receptor beta chains sequenced from one sample in a study of T cells expressing NK-cell markers. TCRdb processed the 5' RACE reads again and assigns one entry to each CDR3 protein, with no DNA. The sample has about 550,000 distinct CDR3 sequences, and its top ten clones hold around 3.3%. Sequencing input: blood T cells: a sorted CD56 or NKG2C T cell subset, CD4+ or CD8+ T cells, or bulk PBMC T cells (not recorded which). The receptor source for this set is a man between 18 and 29 years old in good health.

V gene TRBV7-9 combines with J gene TRBJ2-3. The CDR3 length is 15 residues. CDR1 and CDR2 from the germline V gene are SEHNR and FQNEAQ (reference sequence). The chain's CDR3 is CASSLWLAETDTQYF.

This sequence joins TRBV2 and TRBJ2-1; checking the TCRdb D call of TRBD1 is not possible without DNA. The CDR3 runs to 14 residues. From germline, CDR1 is SNHLY and CDR2 FYNNEI. The CDR3 loop reads CASRTNSGDNEQFF.

The CDR3 here is CASAKTSGILNHYEQYF. The J gene is TRBJ2-7, the V gene TRBV6-1; no DNA is available, so the TRBD2 call from TCRdb remains unchecked. The germline gives CDR1 MNHNS, CDR2 SASEGT. The CDR3 is made up of 17 amino acids.

V usage is TRBV5-1 and J usage is TRBJ2-1; TCRdb's D call, TRBD2, is unchecked because there is no DNA. This CDR3 contains 16 residues. The germline CDR1 and CDR2 sequences are SGHRS and YFSETQ. The CDR3 sequence is CASSLRTSGLHNEQFF.

The V gene is TRBV7-9, the J gene TRBJ2-1; there is no DNA to check the TCRdb D call of TRBD2. The germline V gene encodes CDR1 SEHNR and CDR2 FQNEAQ (reference sequence). The CDR3 is 16 amino acids. The CDR3 protein is CASRPEGNGSYNEQFF.

The chain joins TRBV7-9 to TRBJ2-1; the D gene TCRdb calls, TRBD2, cannot be checked with no DNA. The CDR3 is made up of 17 amino acids. The germline gives CDR1 SEHNR, CDR2 FQNEAQ (reference sequence). The CDR3 spells CASSSTGPGLAYNEQFF. Full variable domain (outside the CDR3, taken from reference TRBV7-9 and TRBJ2-1): DTGVSQNPRHKITKRGQNVTFRCDPISEHNRLYWYRQTLGQGPEFLTYFQNEAQLEKSRLLSDRFSAERPKGSFSTLEIQRTEQGDSAMYLCASSSTGPGLAYNEQFFGPGTRLTVL.

The chain carries TRBV7-2 and TRBJ2-3. The germline V gene encodes CDR1 SGHTA and CDR2 FQGNSA. The CDR3 has 15 residues. CDR3 protein: CASSSRYWSTDTQYF.

The chain employs TRBV4-2 and TRBJ1-5; lacking DNA, the TRBD1 call made by TCRdb goes unchecked. Looked up from germline, CDR1 is LGHNA and CDR2 is YNFKEQ. The CDR3 runs 17 residues. CDR3 protein: CASSQERWTGGNQPQHF.

The V gene is TRBV4-2, the J gene TRBJ1-2; the D gene TCRdb calls, TRBD1, cannot be checked with no DNA. The CDR3 is made up of 16 amino acids. CDR1 is LGHNA, CDR2 YNFKEQ, per germline. CDR3 sequence reads: CASSQGLSARTYGYTF.

V gene TRBV29-1 combines with J gene TRBJ2-2; TCRdb reports TRBD2, a call that lacks DNA to check it against. Germline-derived CDR1 and CDR2 are SQVTM and ANQGSEA. This CDR3 spans 14 amino acids. The CDR3 reads CSVQTSGSDGELFF.

V usage is TRBV19 and J usage is TRBJ2-1; TCRdb gives TRBD1 as the D gene, but with no DNA this cannot be confirmed. This CDR3 region has 16 residues. The germline V gene encodes CDR1 LNHDA and CDR2 SQIVND (reference sequence). The chain's CDR3 is CASSIEGTGAGNEQFF.

The rearrangement uses TRBV11-2 and TRBJ2-5; the TCRdb D gene call, TRBD2, has no DNA to confirm it. The CDR3 spans 14 residues. In germline, CDR1 is SGHAT, CDR2 FQNNGV. The chain's CDR3 is CASSSLGWAETQYF.

V and J are TRBV9 and TRBJ2-5. Germline V gene sequence: CDR1 SGDLS, CDR2 YYNGEE. CDR3 length equals 14 residues. CDR3 in amino acids: CASSADRSLETQYF.

The chain employs TRBV24-1 and TRBJ2-3. The CDR3 length is 14 residues. In germline, CDR1 is KGHDR, CDR2 SFDVKD. CDR3 sequence reads: CATSDFAVTDTQYF.

The chain uses TRBV27 and TRBJ2-1; TCRdb returns TRBD2, unconfirmable since there is no DNA. This CDR3 has 14 residues. CDR1 is MNHEY and CDR2 is SMNVEV in the germline V gene (reference sequence). CDR3 residues: CASSLLGLSDEQFF.

The rearrangement joins TRBV6-5 to TRBJ2-1; TCRdb calls TRBD1, which cannot be checked without DNA. From germline, CDR1 is MNHEY and CDR2 SVGAGI. The CDR3 sequence is 12 residues long. CDR3 sequence reads: CASSYPPGEQFF.

The rearrangement uses TRBV4-1 and TRBJ2-1. Germline V gene sequence: CDR1 MGHRA, CDR2 YSYEKL. The CDR3 is 14 amino acids. CDR3 sequence: CASSQGSGLTEQFF.

The J gene is TRBJ2-1, the V gene TRBV14; without DNA, the TCRdb call of TRBD1 cannot be checked. Germline CDR1 SGHDN, CDR2 FVKESK. The CDR3 covers 15 residues. The CDR3 spells CASSQVQGAWGEQFF.

This chain links TRBV20-1 with TRBJ2-4; the TCRdb call, TRBD2, lacks DNA for checking. Per germline, CDR1 DFQATT and CDR2 SNEGSKA (reference sequence). CDR3 length: 13 amino acids. CDR3: CSASPTSGSIQYF.

The chain couples TRBV11-1 to TRBJ2-1; TCRdb calls TRBD2, which cannot be checked without DNA. The CDR3 has 19 amino acids. Per germline, CDR1 SGHAT and CDR2 FQDESV (reference sequence). The CDR3: CASSLYGVGAQRDYNEQFF. Using reference TRBV11-1 and TRBJ2-1 for the parts outside the CDR3, the full variable domain is EAEVAQSPRYKITEKSQAVAFWCDPISGHATLYWYRQILGQGPELLVQFQDESVVDDSQLPKDRFSAERLKGVDSTLKIQPAELGDSAMYLCASSLYGVGAQRDYNEQFFGPGTRLTVL.

V is TRBV21-1 and J is TRBJ2-5; TCRdb names TRBD1, which stays unverified in the absence of DNA. TRBV21-1 is a pseudogene. This CDR3 has 15 amino acids. The CDR3: CASSKIRQGPGAQYF.

The chain employs TRBV20-1 and TRBJ2-1; TCRdb gives TRBD2 as the D gene, but with no DNA this cannot be confirmed. CDR1 and CDR2 (germline): DFQATT, SNEGSKA (reference sequence). The CDR3 covers 18 residues. Here the CDR3 reads CSARITGLAGGPSNEQFF.

The V gene is TRBV7-9, the J gene TRBJ2-3; TCRdb proposes TRBD1, but this gene call is untestable without DNA. The CDR3 length is 13 residues. Germline V gene data show CDR1 as SEHNR and CDR2 as FQNEAQ (reference sequence). The CDR3 loop reads CASRATGADTQYF.

The V call is TRBV6-2 or TRBV6-3, the J call TRBJ2-7; TCRdb picks TRBD2, but there is no DNA to check that call. Per germline, CDR1 MNHEY and CDR2 SVGEGT. The CDR3 totals 20 residues. The CDR3 loop is CASSYSIDGTSGRISYEQYF.